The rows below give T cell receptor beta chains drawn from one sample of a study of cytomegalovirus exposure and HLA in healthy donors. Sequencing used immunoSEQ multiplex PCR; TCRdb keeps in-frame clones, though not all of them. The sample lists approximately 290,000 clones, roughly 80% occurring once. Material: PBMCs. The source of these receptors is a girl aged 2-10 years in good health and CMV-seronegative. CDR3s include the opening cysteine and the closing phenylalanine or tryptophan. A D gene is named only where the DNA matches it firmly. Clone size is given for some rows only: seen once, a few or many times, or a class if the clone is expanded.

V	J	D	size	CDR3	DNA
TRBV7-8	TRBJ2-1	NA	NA	CASSTPGAVINEQFF	TGTGCCAGCAGCACCCCGGGAGCTGTCATCAATGAGCAGTTCTTC
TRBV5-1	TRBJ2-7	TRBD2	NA	CASSLFGTSSDEQYF	TGCGCCAGCAGCCTTTTCGGGACTAGTTCGGACGAGCAGTACTTC
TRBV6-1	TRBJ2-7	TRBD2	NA	CASSSGLAGRYEQYF	TGTGCCAGCAGTTCTGGACTAGCGGGGAGGTACGAGCAGTACTTC
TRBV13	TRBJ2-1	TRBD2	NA	CASSSYLRDYTNSYNEQFF	TGTGCCAGCAGCTCCTACCTCCGGGACTATACAAATTCCTACAATGAGCAGTTCTTC
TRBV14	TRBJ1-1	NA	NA	CASSERWGGEAFF	TGTGCCAGCAGCGAGCGGTGGGGGGGCGAAGCTTTCTTT
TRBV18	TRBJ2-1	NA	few	CASSPRNEQFF	TGTGCCAGCTCACCTCGCAATGAGCAGTTCTTC
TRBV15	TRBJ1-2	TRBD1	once	CATSISGTGVHYGYTF	TGTGCCACCAGCATTTCCGGGACAGGGGTACACTATGGCTACACCTTC
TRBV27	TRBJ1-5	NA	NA	CATSDRPVNQPQHF	TGTGCCACCTCAGACAGGCCAGTCAATCAGCCCCAGCATTTT
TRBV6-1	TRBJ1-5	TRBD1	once	CASSSGTGALFPQHF	TGTGCCAGCAGTTCCGGGACAGGGGCCCTTTTTCCCCAGCATTTT
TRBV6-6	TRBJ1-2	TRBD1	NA	CASSYPRGQAYGYTF	TGTGCCAGCAGTTACCCGCGGGGACAGGCCTATGGCTACACCTTC
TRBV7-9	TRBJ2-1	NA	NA	CASSPAGRTEQFF	TGTGCCAGCAGCCCCGCCGGGAGAACGGAGCAGTTCTTC
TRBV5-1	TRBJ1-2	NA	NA	CASSLGQLDYGYTF	TGCGCCAGCAGCTTGGGCCAGCTAGACTATGGCTACACCTTC
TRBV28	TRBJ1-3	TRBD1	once	CASSRQGQLFSGNTIYF	TGTGCCAGCAGTCGCCAGGGACAGCTATTCTCTGGAAACACCATATATTTT
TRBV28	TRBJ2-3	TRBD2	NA	CASSLVSSGDTDTQYF	TGTGCCAGCAGTTTAGTGTCTAGCGGGGACACAGATACGCAGTATTTT
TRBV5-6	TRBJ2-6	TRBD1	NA	CASSPRAGGSGANVLTF	TGTGCCAGCAGTCCGCGTGCAGGGGGCTCTGGGGCCAACGTCCTGACTTTC
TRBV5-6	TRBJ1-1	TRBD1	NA	CASSFSRQGRTEAFF	TGTGCCAGCAGCTTTTCTCGACAGGGAAGGACTGAAGCTTTCTTT
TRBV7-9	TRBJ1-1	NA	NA	CASSLRALTNTEAFF	TGTGCCAGCAGCTTAAGAGCACTTACGAACACTGAAGCTTTCTTT
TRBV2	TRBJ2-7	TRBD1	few	CASSGTGRSYEQYF	TGTGCCAGCAGTGGGACAGGGCGGAGCTACGAGCAGTACTTC
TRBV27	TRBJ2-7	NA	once	CASRLGLAYEQYF	TGTGCCAGCAGACTCGGACTCGCCTACGAGCAGTACTTC
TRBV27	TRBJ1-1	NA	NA	CASSLRSWGEGLFSEAFF	TGTGCCAGCAGTTTAAGGTCGTGGGGCGAAGGTCTGTTTTCTGAAGCTTTCTTT
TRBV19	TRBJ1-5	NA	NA	CASSIKGVFDQPQHF	TGTGCCAGTAGTATTAAGGGAGTCTTTGATCAGCCCCAGCATTTT
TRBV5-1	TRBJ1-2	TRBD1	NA	CASSKDRGLPPDTF	TGCGCCAGCAGCAAGGACAGGGGGCTCCCGCCGGACACCTTC
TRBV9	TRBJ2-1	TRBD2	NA	CASSVGTSGYNEQFF	TGTGCCAGCAGCGTAGGGACTAGCGGATACAATGAGCAGTTCTTC
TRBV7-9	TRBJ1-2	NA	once	CASSLLNYGYTF	TGTGCCAGCAGCTTACTAAACTATGGCTACACCTTC
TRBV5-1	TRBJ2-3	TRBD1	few	CASSPGRQGAGTQYF	TGCGCCAGCAGCCCAGGACGACAGGGGGCGGGTACGCAGTATTTT
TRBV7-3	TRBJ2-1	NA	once	CASSLPRGALNEQFF	TGTGCCAGCAGCTTACCACGGGGGGCCCTCAATGAGCAGTTCTTC
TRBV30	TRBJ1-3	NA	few	CAWTSVGNTIYF	TGTGCCTGGACTTCCGTCGGAAACACCATATATTTT
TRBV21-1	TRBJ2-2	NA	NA	CASSKGLAGQTGELFF	TGTGCCAGCAGCAAGGGGCTAGCGGGACAGACCGGGGAGCTGTTTTTT
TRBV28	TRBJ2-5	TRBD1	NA	CASSLTGGAPETQYF	TGTGCCAGCAGTTTAACAGGGGGCGCCCCAGAGACCCAGTACTTC
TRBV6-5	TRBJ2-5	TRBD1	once	CASSLDRAGTQYF	TGTGCCAGCAGTCTGGACAGGGCGGGGACCCAGTACTTC
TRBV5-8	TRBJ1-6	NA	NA	CASSLEQGYSPLHF	TGTGCCAGCAGCTTGGAACAGGGTTATTCACCCCTCCACTTT
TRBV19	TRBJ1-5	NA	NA	CASSMRENQPQHF	TGTGCCAGTAGTATGAGAGAAAATCAGCCCCAGCATTTT
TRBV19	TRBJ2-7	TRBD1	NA	CASSMGQGPYEQYF	TGTGCCAGTAGTATGGGACAGGGACCTTACGAGCAGTACTTC
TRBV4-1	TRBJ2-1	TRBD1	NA	CASSQARDRDEQFF	TGCGCCAGCAGCCAAGCCCGGGACAGGGATGAGCAGTTCTTC
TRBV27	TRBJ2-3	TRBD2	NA	CASRPSGGRYTQYF	TGTGCCAGCAGGCCTAGCGGGGGCAGGTATACGCAGTATTTT
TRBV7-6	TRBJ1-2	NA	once	CASSSTTGYGYTF	TGTGCCAGCAGCTCTACGACGGGCTATGGCTACACCTTC
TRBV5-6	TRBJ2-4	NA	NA	CASSLTQIAKNIQYF	TGTGCCAGCAGCTTGACGCAGATAGCCAAAAACATTCAGTACTTC
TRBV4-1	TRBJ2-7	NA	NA	CASSHEAGRPYEQYF	TGCGCCAGCAGCCATGAAGCAGGGAGGCCCTACGAGCAGTACTTC
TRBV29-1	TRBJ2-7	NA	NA	CSVEDVAYEQYF	TGCAGCGTTGAAGATGTCGCCTACGAGCAGTACTTC
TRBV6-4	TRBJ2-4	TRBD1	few	CASSEGTGHGIQYF	TGTGCCAGCAGTGAGGGGACAGGCCACGGCATTCAGTACTTC
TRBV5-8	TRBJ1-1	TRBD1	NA	CASSPRQGPPRTEAFF	TGTGCCAGCAGCCCAAGACAGGGGCCCCCGAGAACTGAAGCTTTCTTT
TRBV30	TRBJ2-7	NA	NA	CACRDNNYEQYF	TGTGCCTGCCGGGACAACAACTACGAGCAGTACTTC
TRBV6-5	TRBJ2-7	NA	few	CASSYSIQAVSYEQYF	TGTGCCAGCAGTTACTCGATACAGGCAGTATCCTACGAGCAGTACTTC
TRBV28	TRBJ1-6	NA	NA	CASSPPGGAVRSPLHF	TGTGCCAGCAGTCCCCCGGGGGGCGCGGTCCGGTCACCCCTCCACTTT
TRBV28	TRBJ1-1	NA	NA	CASTLFTGTEAFF	TGTGCCAGCACCCTTTTTACGGGGACTGAAGCTTTCTTT
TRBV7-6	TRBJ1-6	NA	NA	CASSPHVRGPRDSPLHF	TGTGCCAGCAGCCCCCATGTCCGGGGTCCCCGGGATTCACCCCTCCACTTT
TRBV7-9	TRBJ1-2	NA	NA	CASSSRVLYGYTF	TGTGCCAGCAGCTCCAGGGTCCTCTATGGCTACACCTTC
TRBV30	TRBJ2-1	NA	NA	CAWSVWGAYNEQFF	TGTGCCTGGAGTGTCTGGGGCGCTTACAATGAGCAGTTCTTC
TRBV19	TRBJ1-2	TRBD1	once	CASSIGTDRGGGYTF	TGTGCCAGTAGTATAGGAACCGACAGGGGCGGTGGCTACACCTTC